The next 15 T cell receptor beta chains were all read from a single sample in a study of blood T cells in healthy people across ages. PCR was performed a second time for about 6 to 12 cycles using a sample-barcoded 5' primer and a J-beta primer mix. TCRdb passed the 5' RACE reads through MiXCR, listing each CDR3 protein once. The sample contains more than 650,000 distinct CDR3 sequences, approximately 53% of which appear only once. Material for sequencing was blood. These receptors all come from an elderly man in good health.

The J gene is TRBJ2-5, the V gene TRBV7-2, with D possibly TRBD1 on 7 matching bases. The CDR3 runs to 15 residues. The ends were cut back, 10 bases at V and 5 bases at J, with 23 bases in the middle. Germline V gives CDR1 SGHTA, CDR2 FQGNSA. The chain's CDR3 is CAIGGGTARSETQYF. CDR3 in DNA: TGTGCCATCGGCGGCGGGACAGCAAGATCGGAGACCCAGTACTTC. The whole variable domain, remainder taken from reference TRBV7-2 and TRBJ2-5, is GAGVSQSPSNKVTEKGKDVELRCDPISGHTALYWYRQSLGQGLEFLIYFQGNSAPDKSGLPSDRFSAERTGGSVSTLTIQRTQQEDSAVYLCAIGGGTARSETQYFGPGTRLLVL.

This rearrangement joins TRBV28 to TRBJ1-1; D is possibly TRBD1 (6 bases). The CDR3 extends over 14 amino acids. The V gene lost 3 bases and the J gene lost 4 bases, with 12 bases spanning the gap. Germline CDR1 MDHEN, CDR2 SYDVKM. In DNA, the CDR3 is TGTGCCAGCAGTTTTGGGGGCGCCGGCACTGAAGCTTTCTTT. Translated: CASSFGGAGTEAFF.

The rearrangement uses TRBV20-1 and TRBJ2-3; TRBD2 agrees at 10 bases. The trim removed 5 bases at V and 1 base at J, leaving 0 bases unmatched. CDR3 length: 13 residues. From germline, CDR1 is DFQATT and CDR2 SNEGSKA (reference sequence). CDR3: CSAGLAGTDTQYF. The CDR3 region has the DNA TGCAGTGCTGGACTAGCGGGCACAGATACGCAGTATTTT.

The V gene is TRBV3-1, the J gene TRBJ1-2; D is perhaps TRBD1 (5 bases). From germline, CDR1 is LGHDT and CDR2 YNNKEL (reference sequence). The CDR3 sequence is 14 residues long. Trimming cost V 5 bases and J 6 bases, with 16 bases left between them. This CDR3 is CASSFQGPEDGYTF. The CDR3 DNA follows: TGTGCCAGCAGCTTTCAGGGCCCTGAGGATGGCTACACCTTC.

At least ten counts were recorded for this clonotype. The V gene is TRBV19, the J gene TRBJ2-4; D possibly uses TRBD1 or TRBD2 (5 bases each). The CDR3 consists of 13 residues. V was cut by 8 bases and J by 8 bases, with 16 bases left in between. Germline V gives CDR1 LNHDA, CDR2 SQIVND (reference sequence). The CDR3 DNA sequence: TGTGCCAGTGATCGGGGACCCTGGGACATTCAGTACTTC. This encodes CASDRGPWDIQYF.

This clonotype was observed many times. J is TRBJ1-1 and V is TRBV7-9; D ambiguous. Trimming removed 5 bases from V and 0 bases from J, with 7 bases in between. The CDR3 is 13 amino acids. Germline loops: CDR1 SEHNR, CDR2 FQNEAQ (reference sequence). CDR3 coding DNA: TGTGCCAGCAGCCCAAGCATGAACACTGAAGCTTTCTTT. Amino acids: CASSPSMNTEAFF.

The chain joins TRBV7-3 to TRBJ1-6; TRBD1 matches 9 bases. V was clipped by 2 bases and J by 6 bases; unmatched bases: 8. The CDR3 runs to 17 residues. In germline, CDR1 is SGHTA, CDR2 FQGTGA. The CDR3: CASSLYGTGTINSPLHF. Here the CDR3 DNA reads TGTGCCAGCAGCTTATACGGGACAGGGACGATTAATTCACCCCTCCACTTT. Looking up the rest from reference TRBV7-3 and TRBJ1-6 gives the full variable domain: GAGVSQTPSNKVTEKGKYVELRCDPISGHTALYWYRQSLGQGPEFLIYFQGTGAADDSGLPNDRFFAVRPEGSVSTLKIQRTERGDSAVYLCASSLYGTGTINSPLHFGNGTRLTVT.

This clonotype was found a few times. This chain links TRBV5-1 with TRBJ2-1, with unresolved D. In germline, CDR1 is SGHRS, CDR2 YFSETQ. This CDR3 contains 13 residues. The V and J ends lost 3 bases and 4 bases respectively, with 8 bases between them. CDR3 DNA sequence: TGCGCCAGCAGCTCCGACTTTTACAATGAGCAGTTCTTC. This sequence encodes CASSSDFYNEQFF.

This clonotype was seen a few times. The chain uses TRBV21-1 and TRBJ2-1; the table's D call TRBD2 went unverified against the DNA. TRBV21-1 is reported as a pseudogene. This CDR3 spans 15 amino acids. The CDR3 spells CASSALAGGVYEQFF. For the CDR3, the DNA is TGTGCCAGCAGCGCACTAGCGGGAGGTGTCTATGAGCAGTTCTTC.

To note about this clonotype: An end of the junction does not agree with germline; a read error may underlie this. The J gene is TRBJ1-2, the V gene TRBV6-1; D not resolved. The CDR3 is 12 residues long. The germline V gene has CDR1 MNHNS and CDR2 SASEGT. The CDR3 is CASSEVLFGYTF. CDR3 sequence (DNA): TGCGCCAGCAGTGAAGTCCTATTTGGCTACACCTTC.

Concerning this clonotype: One end of the junction is discordant with germline, which a read error may explain. The V and J genes are TRBV7-3 and TRBJ2-2, with D hard to call. Germline V gives CDR1 SGHTA, CDR2 FQGTGA. The CDR3 is 15 amino acids. The CDR3 DNA reads as TGTTCCAGCAGATCTGACGGAGAGAACACCGGGGAGCTGTTTTTT. Amino acid sequence: CSSRSDGENTGELFF.

This clonotype was seen many times. The V call is TRBV20-1, the J call TRBJ1-6; D unresolved. V lost 7 bases and J lost 6, with 10 bases in between. From germline, CDR1 is DFQATT and CDR2 SNEGSKA (reference sequence). CDR3 length: 12 residues. The CDR3 reads CSDGRSNSPLHF. CDR3 DNA sequence: TGCAGTGATGGGAGGAGTAATTCACCCCTCCACTTT.

This clonotype has a handful of counts. The germline gene is not matched at one end of the junction; a read error may be the cause. The CDR3 protein is CASSPGQPGTDTQYF. The CDR3 region has the DNA TGTGCTAGCAGCCCGGGACAGCCAGGCACAGATACGCAGTATTTT. J is TRBJ2-3 and V is TRBV7-7; 7 bases are shared with TRBD1. The CDR3 contains 15 residues. Germline CDR1 is SSHAT and CDR2 is FNYEAQ (reference sequence).

The chain is built from TRBV24-1 and TRBJ2-1, with 11 bases fitting TRBD1. Looked up from germline, CDR1 is KGHDR and CDR2 is SFDVKD. The V and J ends lost 2 bases and 6 bases, in that order; junction bases with no gene match: 5. The CDR3 consists of 16 residues. In nucleotides, the CDR3 is TGTGCCACCAGTGATTCCGGGACAGGGGGGGGCAATGAGCAGTTCTTC. Its translation: CATSDSGTGGGNEQFF.

This chain links TRBV27 with TRBJ1-5; no reliable D call. V dropped 4 bases and J dropped 4 bases, with 17 bases sitting between them. CDR3 length equals 16 residues. CDR1 is MNHEY and CDR2 is SMNVEV in the germline V gene (reference sequence). CDR3 sequence: CASSSLLGSGNQPQHF. Here the CDR3 DNA reads TGTGCCAGCAGTTCCCTTCTCGGATCGGGAAATCAGCCCCAGCATTTT.